This TCR beta chain was documented in a study of blood T cell repertoires in COVID-19. Whole-study context: The samples span acute and convalescent COVID-19 from the United States, Italy and Spain. Nucleic acid was either cDNA or gDNA, and it came from T cells, B-cell-depleted T cells, or PBMCs.

Original data processing: Amplifying reference gene primers gave estimates of nucleated cell counts. This table comes from immunoSEQ multiplex PCR, and its TCRdb copy is limited to in-frame clones, with some not included. V, J and clone size were drawn from that table, and D and trimming were deduced from the DNA. Here the sample spans about 60,000 clones, over 70% being singletons. This CDR3 comprises 18 residues. Germline assignment: CDR1 MGHDK and CDR2 SYGVNS. The V gene end was trimmed by 4 bases and the J gene end by 1 base; junction bases not matched to a gene: 7. The specimen sequenced was peripheral blood. This sequence originates from a human donor in a cohort sampled during active COVID-19. The chain combines TRBV25-1 with TRBJ2-6, with TRBD1 matching 10 bases. The CDR3 DNA reads as TGTGCCAGCAGTGGGGGGACAGGGGTAGGGTCTGGGGCCAACGTCCTGACTTTC. Its translation is CASSGGTGVGSGANVLTF.